A single sample gave rise to the 11 T cell receptor beta chains below, sequenced in a study of blood T cell repertoires in COVID-19. The assay was immunoSEQ multiplex PCR, and TCRdb's table has in-frame clones only and misses some. The repertoire has more than 85,000 clones, around 90% of them found once; the top ten carry 4% to 5%. What was sequenced was peripheral blood. These receptors were collected from a human donor with COVID-19, enrolled during active disease. The donor label of this sample is uncertain.

The rearrangement uses TRBV3-1 (or the pseudogene TRBV3-2) and TRBJ2-7; the D gene is possibly TRBD1 (6 bases). Trimming removed 4 bases from V and 0 bases from J, with 13 bases in between. This CDR3 contains 15 residues. The germline CDR1 and CDR2 sequences are LGHDT and YNNKEL (reference sequence). CDR3 coding DNA: TGTGCCAGCAGCCGTCTGGGACACAGCTCCTACGAGCAGTACTTC. This codes for CASSRLGHSSYEQYF.

The genes are TRBV6-5 and TRBJ1-4; no clear D. CDR1 is MNHEY, CDR2 SVGAGI, per germline. Trimming removed 0 bases from V and 3 bases from J, with 8 bases in between. The CDR3 spans 15 residues. The CDR3 DNA follows: TGTGCCAGCAGTTACTCACCTAGGCCTAATGAAAAACTGTTTTTT. This translates into CASSYSPRPNEKLFF.

The J gene is TRBJ2-5, the V gene TRBV5-1; TRBD2 matches 8 bases. V dropped 0 bases and J dropped 5; count of bases not matched to a gene: 9. Germline loops: CDR1 SGHRS, CDR2 YFSETQ. This CDR3 region has 16 residues. The CDR3 loop is CASSLALIGGAETQYF. CDR3 in DNA: TGCGCCAGCAGCTTGGCCCTCATCGGGGGGGCCGAGACCCAGTACTTC.

V and J are TRBV5-1 and TRBJ2-7; TRBD1 is a possible D gene (7 bases). V lost 3 bases to trimming and J lost 3 bases, with 10 bases between them. Per the germline V gene, CDR1 is SGHRS and CDR2 is YFSETQ. This CDR3 contains 13 residues. CDR3 region: CASSYRGGYEQYF. CDR3 bases: TGCGCCAGCAGCTACAGGGGAGGCTACGAGCAGTACTTC.

V and J are TRBV7-3 and TRBJ2-7, with 8 bases matching TRBD2. The CDR3 is 15 residues long. CDR1 and CDR2 (germline): SGHTA, FQGTGA. V lost 2 bases and J lost 2; bases outside the gene matches: 5. This CDR3 is CASSLDGGAAYEQYF. The CDR3 DNA reads TGTGCCAGCAGCTTAGACGGGGGGGCCGCCTACGAGCAGTACTTC.

The chain couples TRBV27 to TRBJ2-5; 8 bases align to TRBD1. V was clipped by 2 bases and J by 1 base; unmatched bases: 0. CDR3 length: 14 amino acids. Germline assignment: CDR1 MNHEY and CDR2 SMNVEV (reference sequence). CDR3 loop: CASSLQGAQETQYF. As DNA, the CDR3 is TGTGCCAGCAGTTTACAGGGGGCCCAAGAGACCCAGTACTTC.

CDR3: CASSLPETGEAFF. The CDR3 DNA is TGTGCCAGCAGCTTGCCGGAGACAGGTGAAGCTTTCTTT. V usage is TRBV5-6 and J usage is TRBJ1-1, with TRBD1 as a possible D gene (6 bases). CDR1 and CDR2 from the germline V gene are SGHDT and YYEEEE. With 1 base removed from V and 7 bases from J, the gap between germline ends came to 11 bases. This CDR3 region has 13 residues.

V gene TRBV29-1 combines with J gene TRBJ2-7; 8 bases map to TRBD2. The trim removed 5 bases at V and 6 bases at J, leaving 15 bases unmatched. The CDR3 sequence is 15 residues long. CDR1 is SQVTM and CDR2 is ANQGSEA in the germline V gene. The CDR3 reads CSVTPPGRDSGEQYF. As DNA, the CDR3 is TGCAGCGTTACCCCACCCGGGAGGGACTCGGGCGAGCAGTACTTC.

The J gene is TRBJ1-2, the V gene TRBV19; D unresolved. Germline lookup yields CDR1 LNHDA and CDR2 SQIVND (reference sequence). Trimming shortened V by 8 bases and J by 0 bases, and 13 bases separated the two germline ends. The CDR3 contains 14 residues. CDR3 in DNA: TGTGCCAGTCTGAGGACGGGGACTAACTATGGCTACACCTTC. Protein sequence: CASLRTGTNYGYTF.

The rearrangement joins TRBV2 to TRBJ2-2, with 10 bases fitting TRBD1. With V trimmed by 5 bases and J by 0 bases, 6 bases remained unmatched. This CDR3 region has 17 residues. Germline V gives CDR1 SNHLY, CDR2 FYNNEI. In DNA form, the CDR3 reads TGTGCCAGCAGTCGACAGGGGGCAAGCGCGAACACCGGGGAGCTGTTTTTT. Translating it yields CASSRQGASANTGELFF.

The CDR3 DNA is TGTGCCAGCAGTGACGCCCCCGGGACAGGGGGGACGGGAGCCCATGGCTACACCTTC. Its protein product is CASSDAPGTGGTGAHGYTF. The chain has TRBV6-4 and TRBJ1-2; 11 nucleotides match TRBD1. V trimming: 2 bases; J trimming: 6 bases; junction bases outside the gene matches: 17. CDR3 length: 19 amino acids. The germline gives CDR1 MRHNA, CDR2 SNTAGT.